Here is one T cell receptor beta chain with its context. Its antigen has not been determined. Qualities for individual bases were not recorded, and no much larger clone is one base off. This entry belongs to a study of cytomegalovirus exposure and HLA in healthy donors (dated by TCRdb to the late 2010s). Regarding the complete study: An earlier analysis of 587 of the donors reported approximately 270 Gb of sequence data and around 120 million unique TCR beta sequences from 150 million to 200 million T cells. Four or five DR-DQ haplotypes were handled as single units for association and clustering, since linkage in the cohort was strong. Besides the first cohort of approximately 670 subjects, a separate validation cohort made up of over 95 different subjects was used. In an earlier analysis of 587 of the donors, high-throughput TCR beta sequencing was used to judge whether each TCR beta V gene segment behaved as functional or pseudogenic. A later genetic analysis took genome-wide SNP genotypes for about three fifths of the roughly 700 donors and used that subset as a discovery cohort. Among the roughly 400 genotyped donors, around 79% belonged to the genetic ancestry cluster associated with self-reported Caucasian donors. Donor age, sex, ethnicity and CMV serostatus were compiled alongside the repertoire data. The study was designed to test whether signatures of past pathogen exposure could be identified by cataloging public T cell receptors. Rather than using new phenotypic data, the later analysis identified candidate immune exposures from TCR beta sequences and from how often those sequences occurred across donors. HLA typing covered class I and class II loci at four-digit resolution. An early release that covered roughly 600 HLA-typed donors contained about 300 gigabases of sequencing data and 75 million to 100 million unique TCR sequences. Typing coverage varied by locus: roughly 629-640 donors for A, B, C, DRB1 and DQB1; some 520 for DQA1; 600 to 610 for DPA1; around 450 for DPB1. All discovery cohort repertoires had been generated on a single sequencing platform. On average, 235,054 unique TCR beta nucleotide sequences were sequenced per donor among a few hundred genotyped donors of the cohort, with roughly 18% of those sequences being non-productive. The study combined high-throughput TCR immunosequencing, statistical association of individual TCRs with disease status, and machine learning to predict cytomegalovirus infection status. To study patterns of TCR occurrence, a later analysis re-analyzed previously published TCR beta repertoires from more than 550 donors and added high-resolution HLA genotyping. The T cell repertoires of 550 to 850 subjects were profiled by immunosequencing and related to cytomegalovirus serostatus. Results and caveats for the whole study, not just this receptor: In a later analysis, TCR association rates were found to vary across HLA loci, with the most associated TCRs seen for DRB1 alleles and the fewest for HLA-C alleles. Because counts were too low, seventeen rarely observed V segments, including chromosome 9 orphons, were left out of the earlier analysis of some 640 of the donors. Because HLA typing was unavailable for some donors at each locus, only the typed subset was used in association tests. Compared with equally common non-associated chains, HLA-associated TCR beta chains in a later analysis were more clonally expanded and had lower generation probabilities. In a later analysis, several top co-occurrence clusters were reported to appear linked to parvovirus B19, influenza, CMV and Epstein-Barr virus. Most CMV-associated TCR beta chains appeared to be HLA-restricted in a later analysis, and the HLA associations seemed to be driven largely by CMV exposure. Because the 87-base-pair reads could not distinguish some IMGT-functional V segments, including TRBV6-2 and TRBV6-3, those segments were excluded. According to a later genetic analysis, donors in an Asian-associated ancestry cluster had fewer N-insertions in productive TCRs than the approximately 690-donor mean. A group of highly shared sequence variants was considered likely to be a technical artifact of the sequencing pipeline. Assigning TCR associations to individual alleles was difficult when HLA alleles, especially DR and DQ, strongly co-occurred. Specific HLA alleles were associated with some 15,000 TCR beta sequences at a false discovery rate of 0.05 in a later analysis. An earlier analysis of some 590 of the donors showed that most TCR beta V segments appeared in productive rearrangements either about 87% or about 30% of the time, which broadly matched IMGT annotations. In this cohort, only TCR beta chains were sequenced, and detectable features were limited by the absence of alpha or paired-chain data. A later genetic analysis associated a missense DCLRE1C variant with V-gene and J-gene trimming of TCR beta chains, and an independent cohort replicated the association. It was suggested by the authors that the approach could potentially be generalized to other disease states and immunological phenotypes. In vitro tests confirmed that a few of the cytomegalovirus-associated TCR beta chains recognize cytomegalovirus antigens. A further reported finding was that TCR beta sequences accurately predicted the HLA-A and HLA-B alleles for most subjects in the first cohort. CMV serostatus was the only immune exposure information available for the cohort. Sequencing depth was assumed to be roughly uniform across donors in the presence/absence analyses, though that assumption may not hold. In both the original and validation cohorts, the classifier was reported to diagnose cytomegalovirus status with high specificity and sensitivity. In the study, 150 to 200 TCR beta chains were listed as associated with cytomegalovirus. Linkage disequilibrium might explain the correlated functional status among segregating V segments, but an unknown experimental factor could not be ruled out. Across donors, most TCR sequences were observed very rarely, whereas some public TCRs were present in many individuals.

The cohort consisted of 650 to 850 healthy bone marrow donors. Cohort members were all nominally healthy when sampled, although unrecorded immune exposures were likely present. The donor was CMV seropositive and belonged to the group of 250 to 300 seropositive cohort members. Each donor provided a peripheral blood sample, and peripheral blood mononuclear cells were used for TCR beta sequencing. Genomic DNA was extracted from the blood cell samples with the Qiagen DNeasy Blood Extraction Kit. Via the germline V gene, CDR1 is MNHNS and CDR2 SASEGT. Trimming takes 2 bases from V and 6 bases from J, and the germline ends sit 23 bases apart. The CDR3 spans 17 residues, from the cysteine through the phenylalanine. CDR3 DNA is the only sequence kept; it has 51 bases, read in frame from the first base. To prepare the library, the immunoSEQ multiplex PCR assay was applied. For the multiplex PCR, a mixture combining 60 forward primers for TCR Vbeta segments and 13 reverse primers for TCR Jbeta segments was used. Amplification of the CDR3 region of rearranged TCR beta genes was performed with a multiplex PCR assay on genomic DNA. The amplified TCR beta libraries were sequenced on the Illumina HiSeq System as 87-base-pair reads. Under the source paper's analysis protocol: A later analysis counted 65 million to 90 million unique TCR beta chains across the approximately 700 repertoires, and some 11 million of these chains were shared by at least two donors. Raw reads were error-corrected and collapsed into unique sequences with a nearest-neighbor algorithm that merged closely related sequences to remove PCR and sequencing errors. CDR3 sequences were aligned to IMGT reference sequences to assign V, D and J gene segments. Each retained sequence needed at least a six-nucleotide match to both a V gene segment and a J gene segment. A rearrangement counted as productive if the CDR3 had no stop codons and remained in frame with V and J, and every other rearrangement counted as non-productive. CDR3 was defined according to IMGT convention as the region running from the second conserved V-encoded cysteine to the conserved J-encoded phenylalanine. The earlier analysis of about 570 of the donors excluded any sequence lacking an unambiguous match to a single V gene segment. An earlier analysis of a few hundred of the donors classified V segments as functional when productive rearrangements were above 56.7% and as segregating when the standard deviation between donors was above 5%. A statistical classification framework was built to diagnose cytomegalovirus status from the catalog of TCR beta chain sequences. A later analysis assigned V and J genes by comparing TCR nucleotide sequences with IMGT/GENE-DB human TR gene sequences. A later analysis assigned CDR3 sequences and most-parsimonious VDJ recombination scenarios with the TCRdist pipeline. In a later analysis, each TCR beta chain was defined by its CDR3 amino acid sequence together with its V-gene family, and reads lacking a unique V-gene family were excluded. In a later analysis, 450 to 600 highly shared, low-generation-probability nucleotide sequences were removed to address suspected cross-contamination and a sequencing artifact. For each public chain, a later analysis derived a clonal expansion index from normalized ranks of inferred template counts within each repertoire. Generation probabilities in a later analysis came from a VDJ recombination model fitted to out-of-frame rearrangements, and those results were checked against IGoR. Hypergeometric tests were used in a later analysis to score TCR-TCR, TCR-HLA and TCR-CMV co-occurrence, with a repertoire-size bias correction applied to the TCR pairs. To estimate false discovery rates, a later analysis permuted the HLA or CMV assignments 20 times. In a later analysis, co-occurring TCRs were grouped using DBSCAN, and TCRdist sequence similarity was added for clustering within HLA-allele-positive subsets. Repertoires with fewer than 30,000 or more than 120,000 public chains, plus five repertoires with anomalous nucleotide sharing, were excluded from co-occurrence clustering. Entries here come from immuneACCESS through TCRdb and include only in-frame sequences with V and J called. Some clones fail to appear in such tables; in the studies checked, an unresolved V gene covers under half of the shortfall, and the cause of the remainder is unknown. V, J and clone size are taken as reported in that table, and D and trimming were inferred from the DNA itself. The sample table contains 120,000 to 150,000 clones; only one count was recorded for roughly 78% of them. The ten largest clones add up to 3.2% of the sample.

Sequencing used PBMCs. This chain is built from TRBV6-1 and TRBJ2-7; possibly the D gene is TRBD1, per 6 matching bases. The TCR originated in a man aged 18 to 30 in good health and CMV-seropositive. In nucleotides, the sequence is TGTGCCAGCAGTGAACACCTAGTGAGTACAGGGATCGGCGAGCAGTACTTC. This translates into CASSEHLVSTGIGEQYF.